The 15 T cell receptor beta chains reported below all come from one sample, sequenced in a study of beta chain features in type 1 diabetes. As every portion of the isolated RNA was reverse transcribed, the sequencing read expressed TCRB transcripts. Here immunoSEQ multiplex PCR was the method, and the copy in TCRdb shows in-frame clones only, minus some. The sample carries about 360,000 clones, around 13% recorded once. What was sequenced was naive CD4+ T cells from blood. The receptors shown here come from a man younger than 35 in good health.

The CDR3 bases are TGTGCCAGCAGCTTGACCGGGACAGGGAGCACAGATACGCAGTATTTT. It specifies CASSLTGTGSTDTQYF. The chain combines TRBV7-9 with TRBJ2-3, with 9 bases identical to TRBD1. The CDR3 is 16 residues long. Trimming took 3 bases from V and 0 from J; bases not matched to a gene: 4. CDR1 is SEHNR and CDR2 is FQNEAQ in the germline V gene (reference sequence).

This clone was counted between two and nine times. The rearrangement links TRBV2 to TRBJ2-2; 9 bases are a match to TRBD1. Per the germline V gene, CDR1 is SNHLY and CDR2 is FYNNEI. Unmatched junction bases numbered 7, after V lost 5 bases and J lost 6 bases. CDR3 length equals 15 residues. This CDR3 is CASSLRTGEAGELFF. The CDR3 DNA is TGTGCCAGCAGTCTCCGGACAGGGGAGGCCGGGGAGCTGTTTTTT.

This clone was seen only a few times. CDR3 region: CASSDRSGIADTQYF. The CDR3, as DNA: TGTGCCAGCAGCGACCGTAGCGGGATTGCAGATACGCAGTATTTT. J is TRBJ2-3 and V is TRBV9, with 8 bases lining up with TRBD2. The CDR3 runs to 15 residues. J gave up 4 bases and V 3 bases, and 7 bases lay outside the gene matches. The V gene's germline CDR1 is SGDLS and CDR2 YYNGEE.

CDR3 residues: CAWSVGLAGGVADTQYF. The CDR3 DNA follows: TGTGCCTGGAGTGTAGGCCTAGCGGGGGGCGTTGCAGATACGCAGTATTTT. V is TRBV30 and J is TRBJ2-3, with 11 bases identical to TRBD2. The CDR3 contains 17 residues. J was trimmed by 4 bases and V by 0 bases; bases with no gene match: 9. CDR1 is GTSNPN and CDR2 is SVGIG in the germline V gene (reference sequence).

This clone was counted only a few times. V is TRBV28 and J is TRBJ2-7; 7 nucleotides align to TRBD2. Germline V lookup: CDR1 MDHEN, CDR2 SYDVKM. This CDR3 is built from 15 residues. J lost 2 bases, V lost 3 bases, and 7 bases had no gene match. This chain's CDR3 is CASSFARTSAYEQYF. The CDR3 DNA reads as TGTGCCAGCAGTTTCGCCCGGACTAGTGCCTACGAGCAGTACTTC. Filled out from reference TRBV28 and TRBJ2-7, the complete variable domain reads DVKVTQSSRYLVKRTGEKVFLECVQDMDHENMFWYRQDPGLGLRLIYFSYDVKMKEKGDIPEGYSVSREKKERFSLILESASTNQTSMYLCASSFARTSAYEQYFGPGTRLTVT.

The chain employs TRBV19 and TRBJ2-3, with TRBD2 matching 7 bases. Germline V gene lookup returns CDR1 LNHDA and CDR2 SQIVND (reference sequence). CDR3 length: 15 residues. J lost 3 bases, V lost 7 bases, and 10 bases had no gene match. DNA of the CDR3: TGTGCCAGTACCTCGGGACTATTAGGGACAGATACGCAGTATTTT. Translated, it gives CASTSGLLGTDTQYF.

The genes are TRBV30 and TRBJ2-7; TRBD1 is a possible D gene (6 bases). Between the trimmed V and J ends, which lost 4 bases and 0 bases, there was a span of 10 bases. From germline, CDR1 is GTSNPN and CDR2 SVGIG (reference sequence). The CDR3 totals 13 residues. In DNA form, the CDR3 reads TGTGCCTGGAACCGGGACACCTCCTACGAGCAGTACTTC. Protein product: CAWNRDTSYEQYF.

V usage is TRBV18 and J usage is TRBJ2-7; D uncertain. There are 16 residues in the CDR3. V was shortened by 1 base and J by 0 bases, with 13 bases between the two germline ends. The germline gives CDR1 KGHSH, CDR2 LQKENI. The CDR3 reads CASSPQRQIYSYEQYF. As DNA, the CDR3 is TGTGCCAGCTCACCACAGAGGCAGATTTACTCCTACGAGCAGTACTTC. The full variable domain, in which reference TRBV18 and TRBJ2-7 provide the parts outside the CDR3, is NAGVMQNPRHLVRRRGQEARLRCSPMKGHSHVYWYRQLPEEGLKFMVYLQKENIIDESGMPKERFSAEFPKEGPSILRIQQVVRGDSAAYFCASSPQRQIYSYEQYFGPGTRLTVT.

The rearrangement links TRBV4-3 to TRBJ2-7; 7 nucleotides match TRBD2. Germline CDR1 LGHNA, CDR2 YSLEER. J gave up 3 bases and V 3 bases, and 8 bases lay outside the gene matches. This CDR3 is built from 15 residues. This CDR3 reads CASSHPGGSNYEQYF. DNA for the CDR3: TGCGCCAGCAGCCACCCCGGCGGGAGTAACTACGAGCAGTACTTC.

The rearrangement uses TRBV30 and TRBJ2-7; maybe TRBD1 (5 bases). The CDR3 spans 13 residues. Germline CDR1 is GTSNPN and CDR2 is SVGIG (reference sequence). V shed 2 bases and J shed 11 bases, with 19 bases lying between them. The CDR3 nucleotides read TGTGCCTGGAGTAAGACAGTACAGCCCACAAAGTACTTC. Protein: CAWSKTVQPTKYF.

The rearrangement joins TRBV5-6 to TRBJ2-1; a possible D gene is TRBD1 (6 bases). The V gene's germline CDR1 is SGHDT and CDR2 YYEEEE. Trimming removed 0 bases from V and 4 bases from J, with 23 bases in between. The CDR3 runs to 19 residues. CDR3 in amino acids: CASSLAAGERGHIYNEQFF. The CDR3 DNA is TGTGCCAGCAGCTTGGCGGCGGGTGAAAGGGGACACATTTACAATGAGCAGTTCTTC.

This clone was seen a few times. This sequence joins TRBV6-5 and TRBJ2-7; 9 bases agree with TRBD2. V lost 6 bases and J lost 0; bases outside the gene matches: 6. CDR1 and CDR2 from the germline V gene are MNHEY and SVGAGI. The length of the CDR3 is 15 residues. The CDR3 loop reads CASRISGSPSYEQYF. In nucleotides, the CDR3 is TGTGCCAGCAGGATTAGCGGGAGCCCCTCCTACGAGCAGTACTTC.

This clone was seen a handful of times. V is TRBV5-1 and J is TRBJ2-7, with TRBD2 matching over 8 bases. CDR3 length: 15 amino acids. V lost 4 bases and J lost 0; bases outside the gene matches: 6. The V gene's germline CDR1 is SGHRS and CDR2 YFSETQ. The CDR3 is CASSPMSGGSYEQYF. The CDR3 coding sequence is TGCGCCAGCAGCCCCATGAGCGGGGGCTCCTACGAGCAGTACTTC.

As to this clone: Other DNA sequences of this sample code for an identical CDR3. The chain joins TRBV18 to TRBJ2-7; D remains unclear. Deletions cut 0 bases from V and 0 bases from J, with 6 bases between. Per germline, CDR1 KGHSH and CDR2 LQKENI. The CDR3 sequence is 14 residues long. The CDR3 loop is CASSPPRSSYEQYF. The CDR3 DNA is TGTGCCAGCTCACCACCAAGGAGCTCCTACGAGCAGTACTTC.

In DNA form, the CDR3 reads TGTGCCACGAAAGGGGATTATTACTCCTACAATGAGCAGTTCTTC. Translated, it gives CATKGDYYSYNEQFF. This rearrangement joins TRBV15 to TRBJ2-1; TRBD1 might be the D (5 bases). V lost 9 bases and J lost 0, with 15 bases in between. The V gene's germline CDR1 is LNHNV and CDR2 YYDKDF (reference sequence). The CDR3 covers 15 residues.